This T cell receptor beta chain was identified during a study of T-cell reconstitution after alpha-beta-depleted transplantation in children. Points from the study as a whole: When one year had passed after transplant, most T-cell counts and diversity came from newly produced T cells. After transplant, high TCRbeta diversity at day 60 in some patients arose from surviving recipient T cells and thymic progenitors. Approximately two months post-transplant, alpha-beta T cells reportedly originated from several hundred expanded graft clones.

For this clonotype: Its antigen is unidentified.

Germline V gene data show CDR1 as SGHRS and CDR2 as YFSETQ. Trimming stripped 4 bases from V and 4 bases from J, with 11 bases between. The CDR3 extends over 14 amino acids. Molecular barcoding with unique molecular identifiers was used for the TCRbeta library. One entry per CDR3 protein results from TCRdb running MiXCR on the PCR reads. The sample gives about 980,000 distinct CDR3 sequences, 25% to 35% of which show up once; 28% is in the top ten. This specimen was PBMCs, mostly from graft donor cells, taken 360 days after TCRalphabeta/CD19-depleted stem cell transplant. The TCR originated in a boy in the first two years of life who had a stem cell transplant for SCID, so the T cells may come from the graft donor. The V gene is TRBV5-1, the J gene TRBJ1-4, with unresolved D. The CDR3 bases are TGCGCCAGCAGCATGGGAGTGGTTAATGAAAAACTGTTTTTT. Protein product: CASSMGVVNEKLFF.